Presented here are 12 T cell receptor beta chains from one specimen sequenced in a study of T-cell reconstitution after alpha-beta-depleted transplantation in children (dated by TCRdb to 2016 to 2018). Library preparation employed PCR. The listed sequencing device is Illumina HiSeq 2500. TCR libraries were prepared with molecular barcoding, using unique molecular identifiers to normalize TCRbeta repertoire quantification. Starting from the raw public reads, TCRdb applied fastp trimming at Q25, assembled clones with MiXCR and retained in-frame beta chains. Rows matching on CDR3 protein sequence are summarized as one entry with the most common DNA and genes. In this sample the table shows 750,000 to 950,000 distinct CDR3 sequences, under 20% of which occur a single time. The ten biggest clones cover approximately 5% of the sample. The treatment or condition tag for this specimen amounts to: allogeneic hematopoietic cell transplantation with graft depleted of TCRalphabeta T cells and CD19 B cells.

Sequenced material: PBMCs, mostly from graft donor cells, taken 360 days after TCRalphabeta/CD19-depleted stem cell transplant. These receptors were collected from a male patient between 10 and 17 years old who had a stem cell transplant for acute lymphoblastic leukemia, so the T cells may come from the graft donor.

At least ten counts were recorded for this clonotype. The chain is built from TRBV29-1 and TRBJ2-2; D gene unclear. Germline CDR1 SQVTM, CDR2 ANQGSEA. The V and J ends lost 6 bases and 5 bases respectively, with 16 bases between them. The CDR3 has 14 amino acids. The CDR3 bases are TGCAGCGTCCTCTGGACGTCAGTGACCGGGGAGCTGTTTTTT. It is translated as CSVLWTSVTGELFF.

The gene calls are TRBV12-3 or TRBV12-4 and TRBJ2-3; D not certain. CDR3 length equals 11 residues. Trimming cost V 6 bases and J 8 bases, with 9 bases left between them. The DNA of the CDR3 is TGTGCCAGCAGGGAATCCCCTACGCAGTATTTT. Amino acids: CASRESPTQYF.

The V gene is TRBV7-3, the J gene TRBJ2-2; D may be TRBD1 (6 bases). Germline V CDR1 and CDR2: SGHTA, FQGTGA. The CDR3 consists of 12 residues. The CDR3 spells CASGQTTGELFF. The CDR3 DNA is TGTGCGTCTGGACAGACCACCGGGGAGCTGTTTTTT.

The chain has TRBV13 and TRBJ2-7; 8 bases fit TRBD1. Looked up from germline, CDR1 is PRHDT and CDR2 is FYEKMQ (reference sequence). The J segment lost 2 bases and the V segment lost 5 bases, leaving 8 bases of the junction unmatched. This CDR3 has 15 residues. CDR3 region: CASSRGTGPTYEQYF. The CDR3 coding sequence is TGTGCCAGCAGCCGGGGGACAGGACCGACCTACGAGCAGTACTTC.

The V gene is TRBV12-3 or TRBV12-4, the J gene TRBJ2-7; 7 nucleotides agree with TRBD2. This CDR3 contains 15 residues. Unmatched junction bases numbered 13, after V lost 6 bases and J lost 5 bases. This CDR3 is CASRYGGSRFHEQYF. DNA for the CDR3: TGTGCCAGCAGGTATGGCGGGAGTCGTTTCCACGAGCAGTACTTC.

The rearrangement links TRBV18 to TRBJ2-7; 7 bases map to TRBD1. Germline lookup yields CDR1 KGHSH and CDR2 LQKENI. J was trimmed by 3 bases and V by 6 bases; bases with no gene match: 11. The CDR3 contains 15 residues. CDR3 sequence: CASSRQGAGGYEQYF. The CDR3 DNA is TGTGCCAGCTCCCGACAGGGAGCAGGAGGCTACGAGCAGTACTTC. Together with reference TRBV18 and TRBJ2-7, the CDR3 gives the full variable domain: NAGVMQNPRHLVRRRGQEARLRCSPMKGHSHVYWYRQLPEEGLKFMVYLQKENIIDESGMPKERFSAEFPKEGPSILRIQQVVRGDSAAYFCASSRQGAGGYEQYFGPGTRLTVT.

This clonotype appeared a single time. The chain couples TRBV27 to TRBJ1-2, with D hard to call. Trimming shortened V by 3 bases and J by 7 bases, and 12 bases separated the two germline ends. Germline CDR1 is MNHEY and CDR2 is SMNVEV (reference sequence). This CDR3 is built from 13 residues. This chain's CDR3 is CASSLEGWGGYTF. DNA of the CDR3: TGTGCCAGCAGTTTGGAGGGCTGGGGTGGCTACACCTTC.

This clonotype came up many times. The V and J genes are TRBV2 and TRBJ2-7, with 9 bases that match TRBD1. The CDR3 has 13 amino acids. The V and J ends lost 10 bases and 2 bases, in that order; junction bases with no gene match: 6. CDR1 is SNHLY, CDR2 FYNNEI, per germline. The CDR3 nucleotides read TGTGCCACCTCGGACAGGGGTCCCTACGAGCAGTACTTC. Residues: CATSDRGPYEQYF.

This rearrangement joins TRBV7-3 to TRBJ2-2; 9 bases match TRBD1. Trimming took 3 bases from V and 4 from J; bases not matched to a gene: 9. This CDR3 is 17 amino acids long. Per the germline V gene, CDR1 is SGHTA and CDR2 is FQGTGA. The CDR3 DNA sequence: TGTGCCAGCAGCTTTGGGGACCGGGACAGGGTCACCGGGGAGCTGTTTTTT. It codes for CASSFGDRDRVTGELFF.

The V call is TRBV5-5, the J call TRBJ1-1; TRBD1 aligns across 12 bases. Germline V gene data show CDR1 as SGHKS and CDR2 as YYEKEE (reference sequence). The V gene end was trimmed by 3 bases and the J gene end by 6 bases; junction bases not matched to a gene: 12. This CDR3 contains 17 residues. CDR3 sequence (DNA): TGTGCCAGCAGCTACTACCTCGGGACAGGGGGCGCGCCTGAAGCTTTCTTT. Translating gives CASSYYLGTGGAPEAFF. Full variable domain (remainder filled in from reference TRBV5-5 and TRBJ1-1): DAGVTQSPTHLIKTRGQQVTLRCSPISGHKSVSWYQQVLGQGPQFIFQYYEKEERGRGNFPDRFSARQFPNYSSELNVNALLLGDSALYLCASSYYLGTGGAPEAFFGQGTRLTVV.

The chain employs TRBV7-9 and TRBJ2-7; 7 bases line up with TRBD1. After removal of 2 bases from V and 4 bases from J, the junction contained 11 bases not matched to a gene. CDR1 and CDR2 from the germline V gene are SEHNR and FQNEAQ (reference sequence). The CDR3 spans 16 residues. CDR3 DNA sequence: TGTGCCAGCAGCTTATCTCCGACAGGGAAGTTATACGAGCAGTACTTC. It codes for CASSLSPTGKLYEQYF.

The chain has TRBV20-1 and TRBJ2-5; 11 nucleotides agree with TRBD1. Unmatched junction bases numbered 17, after V lost 0 bases and J lost 2 bases. The CDR3 is 20 residues long. Germline V gene lookup returns CDR1 DFQATT and CDR2 SNEGSKA (reference sequence). The CDR3 is CSARDLSWTGGVTKQETQYF. Here the CDR3 DNA reads TGCAGTGCTAGAGATCTGTCGTGGACAGGGGGCGTGACGAAACAAGAGACCCAGTACTTC.